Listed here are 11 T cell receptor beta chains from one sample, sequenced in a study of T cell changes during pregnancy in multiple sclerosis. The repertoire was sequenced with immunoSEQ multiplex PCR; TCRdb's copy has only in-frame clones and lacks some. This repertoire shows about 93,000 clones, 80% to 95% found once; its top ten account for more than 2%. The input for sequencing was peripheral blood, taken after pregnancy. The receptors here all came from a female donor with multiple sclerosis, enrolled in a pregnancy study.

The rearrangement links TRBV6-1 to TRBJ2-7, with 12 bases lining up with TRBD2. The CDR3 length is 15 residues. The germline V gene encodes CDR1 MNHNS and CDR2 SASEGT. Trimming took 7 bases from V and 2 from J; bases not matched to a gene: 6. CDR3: CASKLAGGATYEQYF. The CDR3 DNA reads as TGTGCCAGCAAACTAGCGGGAGGAGCCACCTACGAGCAGTACTTC.

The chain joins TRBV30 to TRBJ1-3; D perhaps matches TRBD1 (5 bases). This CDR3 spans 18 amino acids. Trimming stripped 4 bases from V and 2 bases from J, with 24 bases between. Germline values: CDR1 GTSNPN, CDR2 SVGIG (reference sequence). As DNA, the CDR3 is TGTGCCTGGATGAGGTTTCTCACAGGACCTTTAACTGGAAACACCATATATTTT. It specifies CAWMRFLTGPLTGNTIYF.

Written as DNA, the CDR3 is TGTGCCAGCAGCGTAGATCCGCTAGCTAACTATGGCTACACCTTC. Protein product: CASSVDPLANYGYTF. The V gene is TRBV9, the J gene TRBJ1-2, with D unresolved. The germline V gene encodes CDR1 SGDLS and CDR2 YYNGEE. The ends were cut back, 0 bases at V and 0 bases at J, with 9 bases in the middle. CDR3 size: 15 residues.

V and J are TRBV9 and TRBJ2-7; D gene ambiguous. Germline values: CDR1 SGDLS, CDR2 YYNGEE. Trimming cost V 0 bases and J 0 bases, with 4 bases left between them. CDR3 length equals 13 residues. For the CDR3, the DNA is TGTGCCAGCAGCGTAGACGGCTCCTACGAGCAGTACTTC. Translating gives CASSVDGSYEQYF.

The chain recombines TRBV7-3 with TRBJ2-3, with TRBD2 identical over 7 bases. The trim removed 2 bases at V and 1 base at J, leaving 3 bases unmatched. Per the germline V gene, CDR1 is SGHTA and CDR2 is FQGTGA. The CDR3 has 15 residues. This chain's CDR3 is CASSLVGGGTDTQYF. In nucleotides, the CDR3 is TGTGCCAGCAGCTTAGTGGGGGGGGGCACAGATACGCAGTATTTT.

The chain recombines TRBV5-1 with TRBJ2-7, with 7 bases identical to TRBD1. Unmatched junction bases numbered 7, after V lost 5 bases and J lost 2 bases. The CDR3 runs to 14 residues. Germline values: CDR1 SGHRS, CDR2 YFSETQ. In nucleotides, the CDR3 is TGCGCCAGCAGTCGCGACAGGGCCACCTACGAGCAGTACTTC. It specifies CASSRDRATYEQYF. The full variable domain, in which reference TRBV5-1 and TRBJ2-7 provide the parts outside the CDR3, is KAGVTQTPRYLIKTRGQQVTLSCSPISGHRSVSWYQQTPGQGLQFLFEYFSETQRNKGNFPGRFSGRQFSNSRSEMNVSTLELGDSALYLCASSRDRATYEQYFGPGTRLTVT.

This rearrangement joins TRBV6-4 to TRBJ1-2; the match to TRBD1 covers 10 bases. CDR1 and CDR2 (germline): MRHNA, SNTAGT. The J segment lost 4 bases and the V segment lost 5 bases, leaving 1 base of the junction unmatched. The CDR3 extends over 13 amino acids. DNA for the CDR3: TGTGCCAGCAGTCGGACAGGGGGCTATGGCTACACCTTC. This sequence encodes CASSRTGGYGYTF.

CDR3 amino acids: CAWSVHLGGGSSGNTIYF. In DNA, the CDR3 is TGTGCCTGGAGTGTACACCTCGGCGGCGGGTCCTCTGGAAACACCATATATTTT. The chain employs TRBV30 and TRBJ1-3; D is ambiguous. CDR1 and CDR2 (germline): GTSNPN, SVGIG (reference sequence). The V end lost 0 bases, the J end lost 0 bases, and 18 bases lay between the germline ends. CDR3 length: 18 residues.

CDR3 sequence: CASRGQGDTGELFF. The CDR3, as DNA: TGCGCCAGCAGGGGGCAGGGGGACACCGGGGAGCTGTTTTTT. This chain joins TRBV5-1 and TRBJ2-2, with TRBD1 matching 7 bases. The CDR3 has 14 residues. The germline V gene has CDR1 SGHRS and CDR2 YFSETQ. With V trimmed by 5 bases and J by 3 bases, 4 bases remained unmatched.

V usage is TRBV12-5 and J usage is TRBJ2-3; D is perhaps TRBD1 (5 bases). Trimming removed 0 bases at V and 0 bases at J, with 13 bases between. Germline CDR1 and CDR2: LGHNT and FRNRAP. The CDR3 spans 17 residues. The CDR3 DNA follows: TGTGCTAGTGGTTTGGTACTGGGGCTCTCCAGCACAGATACGCAGTATTTT. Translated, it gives CASGLVLGLSSTDTQYF.

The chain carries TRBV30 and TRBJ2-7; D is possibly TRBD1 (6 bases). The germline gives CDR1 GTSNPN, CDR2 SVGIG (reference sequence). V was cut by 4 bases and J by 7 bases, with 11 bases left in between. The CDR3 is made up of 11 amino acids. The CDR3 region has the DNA TGTGCCTGGACAGGGGCTCGTGAGCAGTACTTC. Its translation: CAWTGAREQYF.